Here is one T cell receptor beta chain with its context. The sample belongs to a study of blood T cell repertoires in COVID-19. In the study overall: Whether acute or convalescent, the COVID-19 samples came from the United States, Italy and Spain.

CDR3 length: 13 amino acids. V shed 4 bases and J 4 bases; nucleotides not matched to a gene: 4. Germline V gene data show CDR1 as SGDLS and CDR2 as YYNGEE. Authors' methods: Reference gene primer amplification yielded estimated nucleated cell counts. Method: immunoSEQ multiplex PCR; TCRdb's copy keeps in-frame clones and lacks some. V, J and clone size are those of that table, while D and trimming were read from the DNA. Among under 300,000 clones listed, 86% were seen once. The specimen was peripheral blood. V usage is TRBV9 and J usage is TRBJ2-7; 8 bases are a match to TRBD1. The origin of this receptor is a man aged 18-30 years with active or convalescent COVID-19. CDR3 amino acids: CASSSDRAYEQYF. The CDR3 DNA reads TGTGCCAGCAGCTCGGACAGGGCGTACGAGCAGTACTTC.